A single sample is the source of the 22 T cell receptor beta chains below, sequenced in a study of somatic mutations in cytotoxic T cells in rheumatoid arthritis listed by TCRdb under 2017. Libraries came from the immunoSEQ multiplex PCR assay. What TCRdb holds here is the immuneACCESS table cut down to in-frame rearrangements. Part of the clones is not present; checked against another copy, under half of the missing clones reflect an unresolved V gene, and the others are unexplained. The sample table holds 15,000 to 20,000 clones, of which about four fifths were seen once. Of the sample, roughly 9.8% falls within the top ten clones. Sequencing was performed on CD8+ T cells sorted from blood. The source is a man between 18 and 35 years old with rheumatoid arthritis.

The chain has TRBV19 and TRBJ1-1; D unresolved. V lost 0 bases and J 1 base, leaving 6 bases between the germline ends. The V gene's germline CDR1 is LNHDA and CDR2 SQIVND (reference sequence). This CDR3 spans 14 amino acids. The CDR3 is CASSIERANTEAFF. Here the CDR3 DNA reads TGTGCCAGTAGTATAGAGCGGGCGAACACTGAAGCTTTCTTT.

The chain links TRBV15 to TRBJ1-1, with D uncertain. V lost 3 bases and J 7 bases, leaving 9 bases between the germline ends. Germline V CDR1 and CDR2: LNHNV, YYDKDF (reference sequence). CDR3 length equals 12 residues. The CDR3 region is CATSRSGNEAFF. CDR3 nucleotide sequence: TGTGCCACCAGCAGGTCGGGTAATGAAGCTTTCTTT.

The V gene is TRBV13, the J gene TRBJ2-7; TRBD1 matches 7 bases. The CDR3 covers 16 residues. Germline CDR1 PRHDT, CDR2 FYEKMQ (reference sequence). The J segment lost 0 bases and the V segment lost 4 bases, leaving 9 bases of the junction unmatched. CDR3 protein: CASSSGGWPASYEQYF. The CDR3 region has the DNA TGTGCCAGCAGCTCAGGGGGATGGCCAGCCTCCTACGAGCAGTACTTC.

Of note for this clone: An end of the junction differs from the germline gene, which may be a read error. In the same sample, other DNA sequences code for this CDR3. The chain employs TRBV4-2 and TRBJ2-3, with a tentative D call TRBD2 (5 bases). Germline CDR1 and CDR2: LGHNA and YNFKEQ. The length of the CDR3 is 15 residues. The CDR3 loop is CASSQAESSTDTQYF. The CDR3 DNA sequence: TGTGCCAGTAGCCAAGCGGAGTCCTCCACAGATACGCAGTATTTT.

This chain links TRBV6-1 with TRBJ2-7; 9 bases are a match to TRBD2. Germline V CDR1 and CDR2: MNHNS, SASEGT. Trimming at V came to 1 base and at J to 5 bases, leaving 0 bases not matched to a gene. This CDR3 has 13 residues. As DNA, the CDR3 is TGTGCCAGCAGTGAAGGACTAGCGGACGAGCAGTACTTC. This sequence encodes CASSEGLADEQYF.

The chain joins TRBV9 to TRBJ1-2; D is unclear. V lost 4 bases, J lost 5 bases, and 12 bases lay in between. There are 13 residues in the CDR3. Germline-derived CDR1 and CDR2 are SGDLS and YYNGEE. Here the CDR3 DNA reads TGTGCCAGCAGCCCTACGGCGACTTATGGCTACACCTTC. This sequence encodes CASSPTATYGYTF.

The chain links TRBV5-6 to TRBJ1-1, with TRBD1 as a possible D gene (5 bases). The V gene's germline CDR1 is SGHDT and CDR2 YYEEEE. V gave up 4 bases and J gave up 1 base, with 11 bases separating them. CDR3 length: 14 residues. This CDR3 reads CASSPGAPNTEAFF. The CDR3 region has the DNA TGTGCCAGCAGCCCTGGGGCACCGAACACTGAAGCTTTCTTT.

The rearrangement links TRBV7-9 to TRBJ1-6; D uncertain. V lost 3 bases and J 11 bases, leaving 14 bases between the germline ends. Germline V gene lookup returns CDR1 SEHNR and CDR2 FQNEAQ (reference sequence). The CDR3 is made up of 14 amino acids. The CDR3 sequence is CASSFTLTGTPLHF. For the CDR3, the DNA is TGTGCCAGCAGCTTTACGTTGACCGGTACACCCCTCCACTTT.

The V call is TRBV4-1, the J call TRBJ2-4, with D perhaps TRBD2 (5 bases). Germline CDR1 is MGHRA and CDR2 is YSYEKL. V shed 0 bases and J shed 0 bases, with 12 bases lying between them. The CDR3 is 17 residues long. In DNA, the CDR3 is TGCGCCAGCAGCCAAGATTACCGGGGTTCAGCCAAAAACATTCAGTACTTC. It specifies CASSQDYRGSAKNIQYF.

The rearrangement links TRBV7-9 to TRBJ1-1; D is undetermined. The germline CDR1 and CDR2 sequences are SEHNR and FQNEAQ (reference sequence). V was cut by 6 bases and J by 3 bases, with 8 bases left in between. This CDR3 is built from 12 residues. DNA for the CDR3: TGTGCCAGCAGTCTAGGGTACACTGAAGCTTTCTTT. Protein: CASSLGYTEAFF.

This sequence joins TRBV5-5 and TRBJ1-1, with TRBD1 as a possible D gene (6 bases). This CDR3 is 12 amino acids long. CDR1 and CDR2 from the germline V gene are SGHKS and YYEKEE (reference sequence). V was clipped by 10 bases and J by 3 bases, with 13 bases between them. The CDR3 loop reads CASTGWDTEAFF. In nucleotides, the CDR3 is TGTGCCTCCACAGGGTGGGACACTGAAGCTTTCTTT. Combining the CDR3 with reference TRBV5-5 and TRBJ1-1 gives the whole variable domain DAGVTQSPTHLIKTRGQQVTLRCSPISGHKSVSWYQQVLGQGPQFIFQYYEKEERGRGNFPDRFSARQFPNYSSELNVNALLLGDSALYLCASTGWDTEAFFGQGTRLTVV.

This chain links TRBV6-4 with TRBJ2-3; 13 bases map to TRBD2. The CDR3 covers 15 residues. The germline gives CDR1 MRHNA, CDR2 SNTAGT. After removal of 8 bases from V and 1 base from J, the junction contained 3 bases not matched to a gene. The CDR3 DNA reads TGTGCCAGCGCCGGGACTAGCGGGGGCACAGATACGCAGTATTTT. The encoded protein is CASAGTSGGTDTQYF.

V is TRBV6-4 and J is TRBJ2-1; TRBD2 agrees at 8 bases. CDR3 length: 13 amino acids. Germline CDR1 is MRHNA and CDR2 is SNTAGT. With 6 bases clipped from V and 5 bases from J, the junction kept 3 bases outside the gene matches. CDR3 amino acids: CASSGGENNEQFF. CDR3 coding DNA: TGTGCCAGCAGCGGGGGGGAAAACAATGAGCAGTTCTTC.

The genes are TRBV7-8 and TRBJ1-5, with D unresolved. The CDR3 is made up of 16 amino acids. Germline CDR1 and CDR2: SGHVS and FQNEAQ. The V gene lost 8 bases and the J gene lost 0 bases, with 17 bases spanning the gap. CDR3 DNA: TGTGCCAGCGGCCCTAGGGAGGATTATAGCAATCAGCCCCAGCATTTT. Its protein is CASGPREDYSNQPQHF.

To note about this clone: A read error may produce the germline difference seen at one junction end. CDR3 coding DNA: TGTGCTAGCAGTTCAGCGGGGGGGTCGAACACCGGGGAGCTGTTTTTT. Protein product: CASSSAGGSNTGELFF. This sequence joins TRBV7-7 and TRBJ2-2; 10 bases fit TRBD2. Germline V lookup: CDR1 SSHAT, CDR2 FNYEAQ (reference sequence). The CDR3 is 16 residues long.

This clone was seen only a few times. V and J are TRBV7-2 and TRBJ2-7; D is ambiguous. The CDR3 loop spans 11 amino acids. Germline V CDR1 and CDR2: SGHTA, FQGNSA. Trimming stripped 5 bases from V and 0 bases from J, with 2 bases between. The DNA of the CDR3 is TGTGCCAGCAGCCTCTCCTACGAGCAGTACTTC. Its translation is CASSLSYEQYF.

The V gene is TRBV4-1, the J gene TRBJ1-3, with no clear D. Trimming left V 5 bases short and J 0 bases short, with 14 bases between. The CDR3 runs to 16 residues. Germline V gene sequence: CDR1 MGHRA, CDR2 YSYEKL. This chain's CDR3 is CASSFAPTLSGNTIYF. For the CDR3, the DNA is TGCGCCAGCAGCTTTGCACCGACACTCTCTGGAAACACCATATATTTT.

This sequence joins TRBV4-2 and TRBJ2-6, with no clear D. The V end was cut by 0 bases, the J end by 1 base, with 16 bases between. This CDR3 region has 19 residues. Germline CDR1 is LGHNA and CDR2 is YNFKEQ. This CDR3 is CASSQDLAGLGSGANVLTF. The CDR3 nucleotides are TGTGCCAGCAGCCAAGATTTGGCCGGGTTAGGGTCTGGGGCCAACGTCCTGACTTTC.

V and J are TRBV30 and TRBJ1-2; no reliable D call. The CDR3 extends over 19 amino acids. V shed 3 bases and J shed 0 bases, with 26 bases lying between them. The germline V gene encodes CDR1 GTSNPN and CDR2 SVGIG (reference sequence). The CDR3 DNA is TGTGCCTGGAGCCACACCCTCCGGAGCGGCAGGTTAGCTAACTATGGCTACACCTTC. Encoded protein: CAWSHTLRSGRLANYGYTF.

The chain carries TRBV9 and TRBJ1-2, with D possibly being TRBD1 (6 bases). CDR1 and CDR2 (germline): SGDLS, YYNGEE. The V end was cut by 4 bases, the J end by 7 bases, with 17 bases between. CDR3 length equals 14 residues. The CDR3 DNA reads TGTGCCAGCAGCCCCCCCAGGGGCCTCCCTGGCTACACCTTC. Encoded protein: CASSPPRGLPGYTF.

The rearrangement joins TRBV6-6 to TRBJ2-1; 10 nucleotides agree with TRBD2. This CDR3 comprises 15 residues. V lost 6 bases, J lost 4 bases, and 6 bases stayed unmatched. Germline V gene lookup returns CDR1 MNHNY and CDR2 SVGAGI (reference sequence). DNA of the CDR3: TGTGCCAGCAGCTTCGGGACTAGCGCGTACAATGAGCAGTTCTTC. Amino acid sequence: CASSFGTSAYNEQFF.

The chain couples TRBV28 to TRBJ1-4, with a possible D match to TRBD1 (6 bases). The CDR3 extends over 15 amino acids. V shed 5 bases and J shed 2 bases, with 12 bases lying between them. Germline-derived CDR1 and CDR2 are MDHEN and SYDVKM. Here the CDR3 reads CASSTPGATNEKLFF. The DNA for the CDR3 is TGTGCCAGCAGTACGCCGGGGGCGACTAATGAAAAACTGTTTTTT.